This T cell receptor beta chain derives from a study of shared clonotypes between healthy human individuals (dated by TCRdb to 2020 to 2021). Study-level background: The cohort comprised a couple of women and a few men aged 18 to 49 years. For each donor, CD4 naive and CD4 memory were each given three plates, CD8 naive was given two plates, and CD8 memory was given one plate. Different laboratories and diverse techniques were used to prepare libraries and sequence TCR repertoires, to increase sequencing depth and limit assay-specific biases. To estimate repertoire size and how much clonotype sharing occurs between individuals, the study deeply sequenced the blood TCR repertoires of about 5 healthy adults. Each donor's leukapheresis produced roughly between roughly 0.85 and 10 billion PBMCs.

The donors were healthy, HIV-negative adults with no recently reported acute infections or vaccinations. Only Caucasian adults living in Nashville, Tennessee, USA were represented among the donors. Magnetic negative selection was used to enrich CD4+ T cells, after which naive cells were positively selected on CD45RA and the negative fraction became the memory subset. Blood was collected by leukapheresis, and PBMCs were isolated by Ficoll-Histopaque density gradient centrifugation and then cryopreserved in liquid nitrogen vapor phase. Analytical flow cytometry was used to check the purity and quantity of every magnetically sorted T cell population. Each sorted fraction had its genomic DNA isolated and then quantified by UV absorbance on a Nanodrop 2000c. V is trimmed back by 2 bases and J by 0 bases, and the junction contains 5 bases that no gene match accounts for. The cysteine opens and the phenylalanine closes a CDR3 of 16 amino acids. The sequence is cut down to CDR3 DNA, 48 bases in frame from base 1. CDR1 is given as LGHNA and CDR2 as YNFKEQ, both from the germline V gene.

Using the deep immunoSEQ assay, multiplex PCR amplified TCR CDR3 regions from genomic DNA. Extracted genomic DNA from each cell subset was spread evenly across all wells of several immunoSEQ 96-well plates, with each plate serving as a replicate. For sorted subsets, around 200 ng genomic DNA, equal to tens of thousands of T cell genomes, was loaded into each replicate PCR. The purified libraries were quantified using a Qubit 3.0 fluorometer, sized with a Bioanalyzer 2100, and then quantified again using the KAPA Library Quantification kit. Each immunoSEQ 96-well plate was sequenced on its own single-read 150-cycle Illumina NextSeq 550 flow cell. As for the authors' bioinformatics: Because only junctional sequences without quality scores were contained in the immunoSEQ output, filtering matching that applied to full-length reads could not be performed. Sequences were annotated with PyIR, a Python wrapper for IgBLAST v1.9, and V/J genes and CDR3 were assigned using IMGT germline references. Reads with weak V/J assignments (E-value above 1e-6), missing CDR3, stop codons, out-of-frame junctions, or ambiguous translated residues were removed. A V3J clonotype was defined by an identical inferred V gene, J gene, and CDR3 amino acid sequence. Percentage overlap between repertoires was calculated by dividing the number of shared unique clonotypes by the size of the smaller repertoire. Three approaches were used to assess repertoire richness: RTK rarefaction, the Chao1 estimator, and Recon v2.1 estimates of unobserved clonotypes. Generation probabilities were computed with OLGA for all TCRbeta clonotypes obtained by the gDNA method from a handful of donors. In its TCRdb copy, this immuneACCESS table keeps in-frame sequences only and misses some clones. Where compared with another copy, unresolved V genes explain less than half of these, and the others have no known cause. That table is the source of V, J and clone size, and D and trimming were worked out from the DNA. The sample has fewer than 3 million clones on record, about nine tenths of them singletons. The ten largest clones represent more than 0.35% of the sample.

Notes on this clone: Its antigen is still unknown. No base quality values were provided; no much bigger clone lies one nucleotide off.

The research as a whole found: Only blood was sampled, and tissue TCR repertoires likely differ from those in blood. Because the study included a small number of donors, the genetic and exposure-history diversity represented was limited. Roughly 5% of naive CD4, 3.5% of naive CD8, approximately 2.2% of memory CD4, and approximately 0.39% of memory CD8 clonotypes were shared across a handful of donors. Higher generation probabilities were observed for clonotypes shared by all four sorted-subset donors than for non-shared clonotypes. Pairwise subsampling led to the expectation that sequencing depth would affect the degree of clonotype sharing among donors. Rarefaction of sorted-subset datasets indicated incomplete sequencing despite the large sequencing depth. Naive subsets generally had larger estimated clonotype richness than memory subsets.

The V and J genes are TRBV4-2 and TRBJ2-7; 9 junctional bases match TRBD2. The sample comprised naive CD4+ T cells from PBMCs. In light of the paper, this sample's cell subset or site label describes: CD45RA+ positively selected. The receptor's source is a man aged 18 to 35 in good health. Some clones in this sample may be carry-over from other donors' samples. For the CDR3, the sequence is CASSQPAGGPSYEQYF. The nucleotides read TGTGCCAGCAGCCAACCAGCGGGAGGACCCTCCTACGAGCAGTACTTC.